This T cell receptor beta chain emerged from a study of PD-L1 blockade in urothelial cancer. On the study more broadly: Patients with male sex and bladder-origin urothelial cancer accounted for about 90% of the 29 enrolled. Per blood sample, T cells had a median of around 140,000.

Trimming left V 4 bases short and J 2 bases short, with 12 bases between. This CDR3 region has 14 residues. Germline V gene data show CDR1 as SGHRS and CDR2 as YFSETQ. The time point denotes: peripheral blood 6 weeks after treatment start. The assay was immunoSEQ multiplex PCR, and TCRdb's table has in-frame clones only and misses some. This table holds 100,000 to 150,000 clones, around 88% found once. The clonotype was recovered from a man aged 50 to 59 with urothelial cancer. Sample: PBMCs, taken around atezolizumab (anti-PD-L1) treatment. V usage is TRBV5-1 and J usage is TRBJ1-1, with D uncertain. The CDR3 nucleotides are TGCGCCAGCAGCACCCTCTTCGGTAACACTGAAGCTTTCTTT. Its translation is CASSTLFGNTEAFF. Complete variable domain (other parts from reference TRBV5-1 and TRBJ1-1): KAGVTQTPRYLIKTRGQQVTLSCSPISGHRSVSWYQQTPGQGLQFLFEYFSETQRNKGNFPGRFSGRQFSNSRSEMNVSTLELGDSALYLCASSTLFGNTEAFFGQGTRLTVV.